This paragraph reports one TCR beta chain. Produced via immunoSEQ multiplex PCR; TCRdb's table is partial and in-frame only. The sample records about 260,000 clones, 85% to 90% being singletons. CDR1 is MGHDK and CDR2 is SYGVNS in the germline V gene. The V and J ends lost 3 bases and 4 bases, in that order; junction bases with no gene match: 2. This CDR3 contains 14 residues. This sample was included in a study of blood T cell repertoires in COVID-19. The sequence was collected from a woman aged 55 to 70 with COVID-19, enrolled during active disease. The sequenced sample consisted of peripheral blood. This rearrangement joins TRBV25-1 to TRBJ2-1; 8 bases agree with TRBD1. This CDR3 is CASSDTGGYNEQFF. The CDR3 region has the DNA TGTGCCAGCAGTGATACAGGGGGATACAATGAGCAGTTCTTC.